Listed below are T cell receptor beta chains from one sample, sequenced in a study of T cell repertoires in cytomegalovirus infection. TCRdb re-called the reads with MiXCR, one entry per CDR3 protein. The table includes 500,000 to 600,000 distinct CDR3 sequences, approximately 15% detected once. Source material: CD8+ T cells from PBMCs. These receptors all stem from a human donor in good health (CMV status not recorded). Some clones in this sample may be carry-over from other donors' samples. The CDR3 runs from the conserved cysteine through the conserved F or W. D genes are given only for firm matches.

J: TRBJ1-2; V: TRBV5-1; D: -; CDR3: CASSPRQGTDGYTF
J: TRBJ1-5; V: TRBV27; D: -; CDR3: CASSGPGRDQPQHF
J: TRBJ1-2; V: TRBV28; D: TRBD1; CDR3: CASILQGTNYGYTF
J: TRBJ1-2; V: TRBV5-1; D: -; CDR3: CASSPRGGSYGYTF
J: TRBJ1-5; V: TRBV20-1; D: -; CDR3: CSALTGLGNQPQHF
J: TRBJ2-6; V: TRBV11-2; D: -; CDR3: CASSLVAWVAASGANVLTF
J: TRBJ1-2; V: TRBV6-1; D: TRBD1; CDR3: CASLEWDRGYGYTF
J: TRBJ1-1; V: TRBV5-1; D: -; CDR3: CASRVESGNTEAFF
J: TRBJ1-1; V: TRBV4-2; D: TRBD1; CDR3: CASSQAGDRLEAFF
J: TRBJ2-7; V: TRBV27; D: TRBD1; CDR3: CASSLGTGVSYEQYF
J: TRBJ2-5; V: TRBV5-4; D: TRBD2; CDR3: CASSFPQAGIQETQYF
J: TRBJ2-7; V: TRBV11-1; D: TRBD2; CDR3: CASSSLAGPYEQYF
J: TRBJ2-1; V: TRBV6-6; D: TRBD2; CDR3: CASTWTSGDQADEQFF
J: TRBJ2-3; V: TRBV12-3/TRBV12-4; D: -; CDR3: CASSLSRGDSTDTQYF
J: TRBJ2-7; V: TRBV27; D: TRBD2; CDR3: CASSRTSADEQYF
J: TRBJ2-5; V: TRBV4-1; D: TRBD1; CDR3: CASSQAYGQGTETQYF
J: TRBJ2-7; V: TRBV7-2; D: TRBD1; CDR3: CASSPRQGAGVQYF
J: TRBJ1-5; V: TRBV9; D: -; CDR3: CASSAMGGDNQPQHF
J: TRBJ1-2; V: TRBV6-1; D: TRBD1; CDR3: CASSWTGTDYGYTF
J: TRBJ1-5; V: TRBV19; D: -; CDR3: CASSIGVKGPGQPRHF
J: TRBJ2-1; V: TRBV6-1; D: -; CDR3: CALRRASYNEQFF
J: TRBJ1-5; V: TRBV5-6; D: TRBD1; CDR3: CASSWGTDNQPQHF
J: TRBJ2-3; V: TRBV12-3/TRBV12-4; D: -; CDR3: CASSSIERTQYF
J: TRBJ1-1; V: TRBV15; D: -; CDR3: CATTPGGENTEAFF
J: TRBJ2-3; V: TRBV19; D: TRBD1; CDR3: CASSTRTGGAYTDTQYF
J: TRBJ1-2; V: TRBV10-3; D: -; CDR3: CATRQVDYGYTF
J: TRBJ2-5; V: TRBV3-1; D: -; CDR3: CASSQEVLNQETQYF
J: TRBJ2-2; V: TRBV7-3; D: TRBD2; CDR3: CASSLGGRSTGELFF
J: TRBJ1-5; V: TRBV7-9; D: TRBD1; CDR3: CASSQQGAVNQPQHF
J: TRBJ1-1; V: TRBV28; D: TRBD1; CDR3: CASSHQGATEAFF
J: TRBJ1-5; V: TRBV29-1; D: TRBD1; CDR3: CSAGQGPTQPQHF
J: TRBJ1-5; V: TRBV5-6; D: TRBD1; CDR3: CASSLGQGAKPQHF
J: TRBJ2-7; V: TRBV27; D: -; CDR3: CASSLGEDHEQYF
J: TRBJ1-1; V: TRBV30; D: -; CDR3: CAWTGTGTEAFF
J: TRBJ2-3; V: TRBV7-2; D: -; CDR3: CASSLPRDITDRTQYF
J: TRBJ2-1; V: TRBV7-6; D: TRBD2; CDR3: CASSFLAGETYNEQFF
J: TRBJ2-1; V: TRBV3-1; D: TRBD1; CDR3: CASSPTTGGFYNEQFF
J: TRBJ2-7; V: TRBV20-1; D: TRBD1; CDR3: CSALRQGGSYEQYF
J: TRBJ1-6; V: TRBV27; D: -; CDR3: CASSRTYNSPLHF
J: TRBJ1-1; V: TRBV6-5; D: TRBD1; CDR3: CASSPTGALTEAFF
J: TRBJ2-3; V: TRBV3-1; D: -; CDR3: CASSQEGRAPTDTQYF
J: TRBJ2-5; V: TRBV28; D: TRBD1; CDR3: CASSQALRTGRPETQYF
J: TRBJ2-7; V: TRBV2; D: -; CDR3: CASTLTVEGAEQYF
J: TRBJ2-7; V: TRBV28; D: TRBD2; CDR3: CASSFIISGSYEQYF
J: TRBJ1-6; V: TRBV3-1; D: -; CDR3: CASSQPFRSYNSPLHF
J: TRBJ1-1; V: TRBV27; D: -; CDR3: CASSLTAPTEAFF
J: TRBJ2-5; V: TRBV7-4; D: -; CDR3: CASSLVAGGDDQYF